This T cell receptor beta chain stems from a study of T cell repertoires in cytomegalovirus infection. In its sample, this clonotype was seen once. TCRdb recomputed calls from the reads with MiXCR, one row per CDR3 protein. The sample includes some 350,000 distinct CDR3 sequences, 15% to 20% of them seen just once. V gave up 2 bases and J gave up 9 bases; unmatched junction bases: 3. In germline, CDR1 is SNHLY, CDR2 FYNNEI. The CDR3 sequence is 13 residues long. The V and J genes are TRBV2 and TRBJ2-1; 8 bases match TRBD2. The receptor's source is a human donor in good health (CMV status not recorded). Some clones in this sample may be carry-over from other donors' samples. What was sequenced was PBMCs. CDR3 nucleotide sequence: TGTGCCAGCAGTGAACAAGCGGGAGTTGAGCAGTTCTTC. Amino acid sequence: CASSEQAGVEQFF.